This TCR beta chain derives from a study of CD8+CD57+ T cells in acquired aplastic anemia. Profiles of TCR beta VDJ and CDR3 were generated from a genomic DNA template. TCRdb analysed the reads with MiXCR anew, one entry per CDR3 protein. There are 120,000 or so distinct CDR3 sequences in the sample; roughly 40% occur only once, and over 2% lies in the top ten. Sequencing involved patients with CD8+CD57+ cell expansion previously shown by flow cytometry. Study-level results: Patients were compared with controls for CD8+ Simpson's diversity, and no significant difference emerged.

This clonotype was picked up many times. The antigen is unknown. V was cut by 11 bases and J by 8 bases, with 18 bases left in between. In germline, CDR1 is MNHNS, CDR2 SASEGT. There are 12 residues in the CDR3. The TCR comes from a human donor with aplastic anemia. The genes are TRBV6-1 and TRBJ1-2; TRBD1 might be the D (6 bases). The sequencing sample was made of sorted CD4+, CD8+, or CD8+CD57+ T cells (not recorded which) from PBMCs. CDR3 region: CAGGGGRGGYTF. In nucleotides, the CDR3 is TGTGCCGGGGGTGGGGGCCGAGGAGGCTACACCTTC.